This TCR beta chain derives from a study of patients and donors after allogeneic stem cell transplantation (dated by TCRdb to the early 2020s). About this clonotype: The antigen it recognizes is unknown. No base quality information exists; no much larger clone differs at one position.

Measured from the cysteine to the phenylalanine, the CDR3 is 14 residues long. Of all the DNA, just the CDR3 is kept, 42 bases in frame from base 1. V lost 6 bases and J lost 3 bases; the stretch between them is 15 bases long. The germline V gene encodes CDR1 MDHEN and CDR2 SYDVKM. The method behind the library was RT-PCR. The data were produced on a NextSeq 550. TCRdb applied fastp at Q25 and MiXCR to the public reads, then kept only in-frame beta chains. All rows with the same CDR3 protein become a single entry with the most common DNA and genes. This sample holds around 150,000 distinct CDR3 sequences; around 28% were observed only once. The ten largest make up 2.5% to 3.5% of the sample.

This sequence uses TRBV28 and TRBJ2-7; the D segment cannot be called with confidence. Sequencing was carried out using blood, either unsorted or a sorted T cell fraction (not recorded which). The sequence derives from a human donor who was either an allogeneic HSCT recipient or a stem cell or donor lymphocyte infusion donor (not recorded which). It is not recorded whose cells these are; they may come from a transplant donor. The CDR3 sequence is CASSPTTAYYEQYF. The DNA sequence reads TGTGCCAGCAGCCCTACCACTGCATACTACGAGCAGTACTTC.